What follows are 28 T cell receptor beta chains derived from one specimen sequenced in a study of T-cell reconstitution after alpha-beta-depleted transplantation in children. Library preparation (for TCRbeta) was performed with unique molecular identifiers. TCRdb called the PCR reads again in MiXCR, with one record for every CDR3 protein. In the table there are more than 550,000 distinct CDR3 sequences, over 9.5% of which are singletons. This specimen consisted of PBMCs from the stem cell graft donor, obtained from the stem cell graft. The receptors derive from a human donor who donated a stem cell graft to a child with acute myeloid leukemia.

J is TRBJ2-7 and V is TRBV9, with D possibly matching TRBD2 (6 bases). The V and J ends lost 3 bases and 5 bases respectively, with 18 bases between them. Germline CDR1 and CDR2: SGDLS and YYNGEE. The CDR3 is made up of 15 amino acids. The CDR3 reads CASSGAGSLWHEQYF. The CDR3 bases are TGTGCCAGCAGCGGCGCGGGGAGCCTCTGGCACGAGCAGTACTTC.

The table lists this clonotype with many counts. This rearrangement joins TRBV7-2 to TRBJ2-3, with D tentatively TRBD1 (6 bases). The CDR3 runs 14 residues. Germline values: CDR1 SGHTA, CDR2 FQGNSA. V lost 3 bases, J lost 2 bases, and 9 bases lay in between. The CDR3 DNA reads TGTGCCAGCAGCTTGACAGGTCCCACAGATACGCAGTATTTT. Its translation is CASSLTGPTDTQYF. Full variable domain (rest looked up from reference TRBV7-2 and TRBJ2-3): GAGVSQSPSNKVTEKGKDVELRCDPISGHTALYWYRQSLGQGLEFLIYFQGNSAPDKSGLPSDRFSAERTGGSVSTLTIQRTQQEDSAVYLCASSLTGPTDTQYFGPGTRLTVL.

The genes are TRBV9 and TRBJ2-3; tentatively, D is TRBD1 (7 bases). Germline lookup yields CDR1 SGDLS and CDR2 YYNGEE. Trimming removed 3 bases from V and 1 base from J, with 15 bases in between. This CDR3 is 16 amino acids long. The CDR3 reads CASSAFTGEGTDTQYF. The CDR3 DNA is TGTGCCAGCAGCGCCTTTACAGGGGAGGGCACAGATACGCAGTATTTT.

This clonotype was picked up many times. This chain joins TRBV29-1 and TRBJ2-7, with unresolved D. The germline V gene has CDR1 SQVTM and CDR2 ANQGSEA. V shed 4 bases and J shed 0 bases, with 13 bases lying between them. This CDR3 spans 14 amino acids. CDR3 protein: CSVGGPHSSYEQYF. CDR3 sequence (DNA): TGCAGCGTTGGTGGACCCCATAGCTCCTACGAGCAGTACTTC.

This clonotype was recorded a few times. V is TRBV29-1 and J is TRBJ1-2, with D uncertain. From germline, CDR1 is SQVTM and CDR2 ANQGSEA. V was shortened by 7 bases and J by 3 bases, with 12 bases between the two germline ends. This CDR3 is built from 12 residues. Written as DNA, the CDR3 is TGCAGCGCGAGTTTGTCCGACTATGGCTACACCTTC. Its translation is CSASLSDYGYTF. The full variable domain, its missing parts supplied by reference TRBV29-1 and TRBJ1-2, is SAVISQKPSRDICQRGTSLTIQCQVDSQVTMMFWYRQQPGQSLTLIATANQGSEATYESGFVIDKFPISRPNLTFSTLTVSNMSPEDSSIYLCSASLSDYGYTFGSGTRLTVV.

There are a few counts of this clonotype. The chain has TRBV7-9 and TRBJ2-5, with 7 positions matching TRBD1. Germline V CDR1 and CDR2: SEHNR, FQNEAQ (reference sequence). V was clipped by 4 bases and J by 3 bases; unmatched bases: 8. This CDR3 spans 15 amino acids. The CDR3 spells CASSWDSRSKETQYF. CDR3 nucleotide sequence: TGTGCCAGCAGCTGGGACAGCCGCTCAAAAGAGACCCAGTACTTC.

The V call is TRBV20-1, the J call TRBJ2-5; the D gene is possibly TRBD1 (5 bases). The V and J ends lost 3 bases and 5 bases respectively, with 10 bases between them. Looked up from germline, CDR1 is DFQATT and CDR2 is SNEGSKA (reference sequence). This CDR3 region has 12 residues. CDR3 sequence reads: CSASNRLETQYF. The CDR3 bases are TGCAGTGCTAGTAACAGGCTGGAGACCCAGTACTTC.

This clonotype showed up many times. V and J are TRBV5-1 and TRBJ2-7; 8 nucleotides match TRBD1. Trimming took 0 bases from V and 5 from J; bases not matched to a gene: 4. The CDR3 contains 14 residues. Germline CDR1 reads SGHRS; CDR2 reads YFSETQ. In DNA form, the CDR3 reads TGCGCCAGCAGCTTGGGTGCAGGGGGCAACGAGCAGTACTTC. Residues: CASSLGAGGNEQYF.

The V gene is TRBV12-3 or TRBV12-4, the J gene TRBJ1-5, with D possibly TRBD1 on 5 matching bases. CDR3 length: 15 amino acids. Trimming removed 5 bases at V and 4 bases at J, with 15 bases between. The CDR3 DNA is TGTGCCAGCAGTCCCACGGGACGAGAAAATCAGCCCCAGCATTTT. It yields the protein CASSPTGRENQPQHF.

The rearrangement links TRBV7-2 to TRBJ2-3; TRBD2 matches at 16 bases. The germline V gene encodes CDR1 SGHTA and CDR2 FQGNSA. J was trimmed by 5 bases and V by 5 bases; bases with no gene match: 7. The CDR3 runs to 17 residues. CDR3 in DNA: TGTGCCAGCAGCCCCGGGACTAGCGGGAGGGCCCTAGATACGCAGTATTTT. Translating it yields CASSPGTSGRALDTQYF.

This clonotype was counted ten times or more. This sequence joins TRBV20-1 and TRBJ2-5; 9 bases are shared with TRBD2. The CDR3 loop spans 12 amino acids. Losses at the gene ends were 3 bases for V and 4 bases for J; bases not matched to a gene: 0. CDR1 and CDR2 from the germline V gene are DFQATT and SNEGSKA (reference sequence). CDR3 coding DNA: TGCAGTGCTAGGACTAGCGGAGAGACCCAGTACTTC. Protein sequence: CSARTSGETQYF.

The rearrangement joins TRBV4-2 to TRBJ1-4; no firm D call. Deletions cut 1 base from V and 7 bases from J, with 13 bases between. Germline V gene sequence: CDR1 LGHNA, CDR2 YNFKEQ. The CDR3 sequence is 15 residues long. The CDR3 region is CASSQATEGGEKLFF. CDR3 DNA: TGTGCCAGCAGCCAAGCTACGGAAGGAGGTGAAAAACTGTTTTTT.

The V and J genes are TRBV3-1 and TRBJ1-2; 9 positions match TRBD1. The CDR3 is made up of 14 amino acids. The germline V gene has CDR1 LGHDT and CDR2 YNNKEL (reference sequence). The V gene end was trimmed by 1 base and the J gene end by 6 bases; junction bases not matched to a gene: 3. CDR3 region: CASSQGGQGDGYTF. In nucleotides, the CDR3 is TGTGCCAGCAGCCAAGGGGGACAGGGAGATGGCTACACCTTC.

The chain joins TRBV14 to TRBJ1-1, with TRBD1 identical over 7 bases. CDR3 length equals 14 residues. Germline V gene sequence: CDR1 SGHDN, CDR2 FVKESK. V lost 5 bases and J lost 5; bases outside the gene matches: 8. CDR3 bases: TGTGCCAGCAGCGTCCGGGACAGCCGGACTGAAGCTTTCTTT. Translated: CASSVRDSRTEAFF.

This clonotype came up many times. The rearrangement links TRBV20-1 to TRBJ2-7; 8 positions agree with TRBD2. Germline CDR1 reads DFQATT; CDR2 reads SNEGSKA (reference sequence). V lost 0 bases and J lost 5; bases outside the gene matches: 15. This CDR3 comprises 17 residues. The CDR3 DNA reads TGCAGTGCTAGAGATCCTTACTTACCGGGACTAGGGGACGAGCAGTACTTC. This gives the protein CSARDPYLPGLGDEQYF.

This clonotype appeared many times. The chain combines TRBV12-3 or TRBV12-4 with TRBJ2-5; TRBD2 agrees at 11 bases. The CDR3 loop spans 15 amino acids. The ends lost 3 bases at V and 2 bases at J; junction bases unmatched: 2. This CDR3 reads CASSLGLAEQETQYF. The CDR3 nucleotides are TGTGCCAGCAGTTTGGGACTAGCGGAACAAGAGACCCAGTACTTC.

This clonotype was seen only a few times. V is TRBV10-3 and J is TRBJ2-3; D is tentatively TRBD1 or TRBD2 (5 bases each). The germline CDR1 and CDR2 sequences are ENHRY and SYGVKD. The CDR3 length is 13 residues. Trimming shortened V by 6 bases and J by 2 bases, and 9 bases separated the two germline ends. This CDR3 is CAIRGTDTDTQYF. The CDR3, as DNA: TGTGCCATCAGGGGGACGGACACAGATACGCAGTATTTT.

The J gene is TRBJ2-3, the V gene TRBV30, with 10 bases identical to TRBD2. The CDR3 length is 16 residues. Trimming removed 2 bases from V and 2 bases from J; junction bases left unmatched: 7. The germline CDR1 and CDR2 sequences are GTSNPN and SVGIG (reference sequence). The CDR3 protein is CAWSTASGSITDTQYF. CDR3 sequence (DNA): TGTGCCTGGAGTACCGCTAGCGGGAGTATCACAGATACGCAGTATTTT.

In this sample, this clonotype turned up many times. CDR3 in DNA: TGTGCCAGCAGTCCCCCATTGGCGGGAACCAATGAGCAGTTCTTC. Translated: CASSPPLAGTNEQFF. J is TRBJ2-1 and V is TRBV28; D may be TRBD2 (6 bases). V was pared by 5 bases and J by 6 bases, with 17 bases between. CDR3 length equals 15 residues. CDR1 is MDHEN, CDR2 SYDVKM, per germline.

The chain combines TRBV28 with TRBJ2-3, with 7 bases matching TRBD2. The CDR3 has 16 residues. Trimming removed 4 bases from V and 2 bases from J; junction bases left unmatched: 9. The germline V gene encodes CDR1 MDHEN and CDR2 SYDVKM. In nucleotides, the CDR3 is TGTGCCAGCAGTTCCTATCCGGCGGGGGACACAGATACGCAGTATTTT. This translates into CASSSYPAGDTDTQYF.

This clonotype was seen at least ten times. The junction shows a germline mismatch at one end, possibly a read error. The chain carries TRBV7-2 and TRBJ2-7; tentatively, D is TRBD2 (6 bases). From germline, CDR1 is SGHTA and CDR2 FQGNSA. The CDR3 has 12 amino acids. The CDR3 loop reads CASSLDDGERDF. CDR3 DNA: TGTGCCAGCAGCTTGGACGACGGTGAGCGGGACTTC.

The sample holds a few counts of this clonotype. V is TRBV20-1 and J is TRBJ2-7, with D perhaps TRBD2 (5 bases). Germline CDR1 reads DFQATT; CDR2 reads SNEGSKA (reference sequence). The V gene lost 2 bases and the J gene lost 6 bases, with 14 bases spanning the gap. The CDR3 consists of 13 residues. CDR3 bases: TGCAGTGCTAGACTACCTTCAGAGGGCGAGCAGTACTTC. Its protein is CSARLPSEGEQYF.

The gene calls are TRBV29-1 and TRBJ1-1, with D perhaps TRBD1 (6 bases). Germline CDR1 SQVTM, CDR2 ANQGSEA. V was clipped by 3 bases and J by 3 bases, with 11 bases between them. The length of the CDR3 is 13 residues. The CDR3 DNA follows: TGCAGCGTTGACGGGGGGCTGGACACTGAAGCTTTCTTT. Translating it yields CSVDGGLDTEAFF.

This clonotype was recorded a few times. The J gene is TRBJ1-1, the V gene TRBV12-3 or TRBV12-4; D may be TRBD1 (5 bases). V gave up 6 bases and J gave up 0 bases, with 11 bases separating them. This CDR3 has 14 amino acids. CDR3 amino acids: CASSYGALNTEAFF. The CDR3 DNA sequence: TGTGCCAGCAGCTATGGGGCGTTGAACACTGAAGCTTTCTTT.

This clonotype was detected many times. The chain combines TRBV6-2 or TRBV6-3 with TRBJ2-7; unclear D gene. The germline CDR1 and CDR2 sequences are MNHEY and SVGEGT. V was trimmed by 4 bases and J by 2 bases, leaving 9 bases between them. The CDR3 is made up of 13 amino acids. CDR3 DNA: TGTGCCAGCAGTTCCGCCAGTCCCTACGAGCAGTACTTC. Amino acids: CASSSASPYEQYF.

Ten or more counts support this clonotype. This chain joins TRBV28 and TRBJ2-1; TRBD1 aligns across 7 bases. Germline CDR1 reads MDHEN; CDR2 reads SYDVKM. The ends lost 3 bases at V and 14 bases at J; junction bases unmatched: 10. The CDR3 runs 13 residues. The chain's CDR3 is CASSFPRTGAEFF. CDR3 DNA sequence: TGTGCCAGCAGTTTCCCGAGGACAGGTGCGGAGTTCTTC.

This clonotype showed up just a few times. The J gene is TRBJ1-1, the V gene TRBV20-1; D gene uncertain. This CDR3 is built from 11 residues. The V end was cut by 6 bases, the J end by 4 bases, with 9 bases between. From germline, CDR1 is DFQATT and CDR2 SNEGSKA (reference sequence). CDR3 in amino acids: CSAPRGTEAFF. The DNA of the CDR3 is TGCAGTGCCCCAAGAGGCACTGAAGCTTTCTTT.

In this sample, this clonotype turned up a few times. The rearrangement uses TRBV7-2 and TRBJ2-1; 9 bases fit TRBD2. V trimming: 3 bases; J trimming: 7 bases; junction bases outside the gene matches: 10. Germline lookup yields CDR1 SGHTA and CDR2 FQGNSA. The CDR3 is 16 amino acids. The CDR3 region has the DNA TGTGCCAGCAGCTTCTCCGGGACTAGCCGTTTAAATGAGCAGTTCTTC. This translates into CASSFSGTSRLNEQFF. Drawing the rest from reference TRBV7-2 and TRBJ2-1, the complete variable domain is GAGVSQSPSNKVTEKGKDVELRCDPISGHTALYWYRQSLGQGLEFLIYFQGNSAPDKSGLPSDRFSAERTGGSVSTLTIQRTQQEDSAVYLCASSFSGTSRLNEQFFGPGTRLTVL.